This T cell receptor (beta chain) is drawn from a study of OX40 agonist ivuxolimab in advanced cancers. This table comes from immunoSEQ multiplex PCR, and its TCRdb copy is limited to in-frame clones, with some not included. Of about 78,000 clones detected, roughly 80% appear once; the ten largest clones hold around 0.44%. The sequence derives from an adult with an advanced solid tumor such as melanoma, head and neck, liver or kidney cancer. This specimen consisted of CD4+ or CD8+ T cells sorted from blood, obtained in a trial of the OX40 agonist ivuxolimab.

Here the CDR3 DNA reads TGTGCCAGCAGTTTTCCCCCAGGGAATGAGCAGTTCTTC. It codes for CASSFPPGNEQFF. This rearrangement joins TRBV6-6 to TRBJ2-1; maybe TRBD1 (5 bases). The CDR3 spans 13 residues. The germline gives CDR1 MNHNY, CDR2 SVGAGI (reference sequence). V gave up 4 bases and J gave up 7 bases, with 11 bases separating them.